One and the same sample provided the 22 T cell receptor beta chains below, sequenced in a study of cytomegalovirus exposure and HLA in healthy donors. Primers: 60 Vbeta forward and 13 Jbeta reverse. Data came from immunoSEQ multiplex PCR; TCRdb stores just in-frame clones and leaves some out. The data contain roughly 190,000 clones, 9.5% to 15% of them singletons. Sequenced: PBMCs. These receptor sequences come from a man aged 45-60 years in good health and CMV-seropositive.

This chain uses TRBV15 with TRBJ2-1; 7 bases match TRBD2. After removal of 8 bases from V and 2 bases from J, the junction contained 3 bases not matched to a gene. CDR3 size: 13 residues. Germline V gene sequence: CDR1 LNHNV, CDR2 YYDKDF (reference sequence). The DNA for the CDR3 is TGTGCCACCTCCGGGGGGACCTACAATGAGCAGTTCTTC. It specifies CATSGGTYNEQFF.

In its sample, this clone was seen a few times. The chain couples TRBV19 to TRBJ2-1; D might be TRBD1 (5 bases). The germline V gene has CDR1 LNHDA and CDR2 SQIVND (reference sequence). The V end lost 7 bases, the J end lost 6 bases, and 19 bases lay between the germline ends. CDR3 length: 15 amino acids. In DNA form, the CDR3 reads TGTGCCAGTACCGAGAACAGGTTCTTAAGCAATGAGCAGTTCTTC. This codes for CASTENRFLSNEQFF.

This clone came up a few times. The chain has TRBV7-9 and TRBJ1-5, with TRBD1 identical over 7 bases. This CDR3 spans 13 amino acids. V trimming: 5 bases; J trimming: 7 bases; junction bases outside the gene matches: 5. The germline V gene has CDR1 SEHNR and CDR2 FQNEAQ (reference sequence). CDR3 sequence reads: CASSRDSRQPQHF. For the CDR3, the DNA is TGTGCCAGCAGCAGGGACAGTCGCCAGCCCCAGCATTTT. The entire variable domain, with the rest obtained from reference TRBV7-9 and TRBJ1-5, is as follows: DTGVSQNPRHKITKRGQNVTFRCDPISEHNRLYWYRQTLGQGPEFLTYFQNEAQLEKSRLLSDRFSAERPKGSFSTLEIQRTEQGDSAMYLCASSRDSRQPQHFGDGTRLSIL.

This clone was observed a handful of times. The chain couples TRBV6-5 to TRBJ2-5, with TRBD1 as a possible D gene (7 bases). The CDR3 totals 16 residues. Germline V gives CDR1 MNHEY, CDR2 SVGAGI. V lost 2 bases, J lost 1 base, and 14 bases lay in between. CDR3 sequence: CASSYTRDSSQETQYF. The CDR3 bases are TGTGCCAGCAGTTACACGCGGGACAGTTCCCAAGAGACCCAGTACTTC.

The genes are TRBV7-8 and TRBJ1-5; 10 nucleotides line up with TRBD1. This CDR3 region has 15 residues. The germline V gene encodes CDR1 SGHVS and CDR2 FQNEAQ. The J segment lost 3 bases and the V segment lost 7 bases, leaving 6 bases of the junction unmatched. This CDR3 reads CASTSGTGVNQPQHF. The CDR3 bases are TGTGCCAGCACCTCCGGGACAGGGGTCAATCAGCCCCAGCATTTT.

Points on this clone: The sample has other DNA sequences that encode this CDR3 too. This chain joins TRBV7-2 and TRBJ1-5; no clear D gene. Deletions cut 5 bases from V and 6 bases from J, with 17 bases between. Germline V CDR1 and CDR2: SGHTA, FQGNSA. The CDR3 has 15 residues. The CDR3 protein is CASSPLGGRGQPQHF. The DNA for the CDR3 is TGTGCCAGCAGCCCCCTCGGAGGCCGAGGTCAGCCCCAGCATTTT. The entire variable domain, with the rest obtained from reference TRBV7-2 and TRBJ1-5, is as follows: GAGVSQSPSNKVTEKGKDVELRCDPISGHTALYWYRQSLGQGLEFLIYFQGNSAPDKSGLPSDRFSAERTGGSVSTLTIQRTQQEDSAVYLCASSPLGGRGQPQHFGDGTRLSIL.

This chain links TRBV7-7 with TRBJ2-2; a weak D match, TRBD2 (6 bases). Trimming removed 5 bases from V and 6 bases from J, with 13 bases in between. This CDR3 spans 14 amino acids. CDR1 and CDR2 from the germline V gene are SSHAT and FNYEAQ (reference sequence). This CDR3 reads CASSGDRGSGELFF. CDR3 coding DNA: TGTGCCAGCAGCGGCGATCGGGGGTCCGGGGAGCTGTTTTTT.

This sequence joins TRBV6-1 and TRBJ1-5; possible D gene TRBD1, 5 bases. Germline assignment: CDR1 MNHNS and CDR2 SASEGT. The CDR3 totals 16 residues. V lost 4 bases and J 4 bases, leaving 17 bases between the germline ends. The DNA for the CDR3 is TGTGCCAGCAGTGTCCGCGGGGGTGGACCTAATCAGCCCCAGCATTTT. Its protein product is CASSVRGGGPNQPQHF.

The CDR3 bases are TGTGCCAGCAGCCTAGACACCTCAACTAATGAAAAACTGTTTTTT. Encoded protein: CASSLDTSTNEKLFF. This chain uses TRBV9 with TRBJ1-4; D gene uncertain. CDR1 is SGDLS, CDR2 YYNGEE, per germline. The CDR3 has 15 residues. V was pared by 4 bases and J by 0 bases, with 10 bases between.

CDR3 coding DNA: TGTGCCAGCAGCTACAACTACGAGCAGTACGTC. This codes for CASSYNYEQYV. This chain connects TRBV5-6 to TRBJ2-7; no definite D call. The CDR3 totals 11 residues. V shed 3 bases and J shed 3 bases, with 4 bases lying between them. Germline values: CDR1 SGHDT, CDR2 YYEEEE.

This clone came up a few times. The rearrangement joins TRBV6-6 to TRBJ1-4, with D tentatively TRBD1 (5 bases). Germline V CDR1 and CDR2: MNHNY, SVGAGI (reference sequence). This CDR3 contains 14 residues. V was cut by 8 bases and J by 7 bases, with 17 bases left in between. Written as DNA, the CDR3 is TGTGCCAGCGGGCGGGGCCCTCCGCCTGAAAAACTGTTTTTT. Encoded protein: CASGRGPPPEKLFF.

As DNA, the CDR3 is TGCGCCAGCAGCCAAGACCCCCTGGACAGCTCCTATAATTCACCCCTCCACTTT. It specifies CASSQDPLDSSYNSPLHF. The V call is TRBV4-3, the J call TRBJ1-6; perhaps TRBD1 as D (6 bases). Trimming cost V 0 bases and J 0 bases, with 12 bases left between them. CDR3 length equals 18 residues. CDR1 is LGHNA and CDR2 is YSLEER in the germline V gene.

This clone was counted only a few times. The CDR3 DNA reads TGTGCCAGCAGCGTAGGCAGGGCCACTGAAGCTTTCTTT. Its protein product is CASSVGRATEAFF. The chain links TRBV9 to TRBJ1-1; D is perhaps TRBD1 (5 bases). Germline V gene lookup returns CDR1 SGDLS and CDR2 YYNGEE. The germline V and J ends were trimmed by 0 bases and 4 bases, with 7 bases remaining between them. The CDR3 loop spans 13 amino acids.

This clone has only a few counts. Other DNA variants within this sample encode the same CDR3. The chain carries TRBV7-8 and TRBJ1-1; TRBD1 agrees at 10 bases. The germline V gene encodes CDR1 SGHVS and CDR2 FQNEAQ. J was trimmed by 1 base and V by 3 bases; bases with no gene match: 5. The CDR3 length is 16 residues. The CDR3 DNA is TGTGCCAGCAGCTTGCGGGACAGGGGTTCGAACACTGAAGCTTTCTTT. This encodes CASSLRDRGSNTEAFF.

V and J are TRBV19 and TRBJ1-2, with D perhaps matching TRBD1 (5 bases). The length of the CDR3 is 13 residues. Germline V CDR1 and CDR2: LNHDA, SQIVND (reference sequence). Deletions cut 11 bases from V and 4 bases from J, with 17 bases between. CDR3 DNA sequence: TGTGCCTCCCAACCCAGGGAAACCTATGGCTACACCTTC. The encoded protein is CASQPRETYGYTF.

This clone appeared a few times. The DNA of the CDR3 is TGTGCCAGCAGCTTGACTAGCGGGGGAGACAATGAGCAGTTCTTC. Translated, it gives CASSLTSGGDNEQFF. This chain connects TRBV14 to TRBJ2-1, with 12 bases lining up with TRBD2. CDR1 and CDR2 (germline): SGHDN, FVKESK. This CDR3 is built from 15 residues. V gave up 5 bases and J gave up 5 bases; unmatched junction bases: 4.

The chain employs TRBV11-2 and TRBJ1-1, with D hard to call. The CDR3 spans 13 residues. V lost 4 bases and J 3 bases, leaving 9 bases between the germline ends. The V gene's germline CDR1 is SGHAT and CDR2 FQNNGV. The CDR3 region has the DNA TGTGCCAGCAGCTCAAACCGAGACACTGAAGCTTTCTTT. It translates to CASSSNRDTEAFF.

The chain employs TRBV19 and TRBJ1-2; tentatively, D is TRBD1 (5 bases). CDR3 length: 14 amino acids. V dropped 4 bases and J dropped 3 bases, with 12 bases sitting between them. Germline assignment: CDR1 LNHDA and CDR2 SQIVND (reference sequence). CDR3 nucleotides: TGTGCCAGTAGTAGGCAGGGTGGGGACTATGGCTACACCTTC. As protein: CASSRQGGDYGYTF.

The chain combines TRBV4-3 with TRBJ1-2; D is uncertain. Deletions cut 1 base from V and 2 bases from J, with 11 bases between. Germline values: CDR1 LGHNA, CDR2 YSLEER. There are 15 residues in the CDR3. The DNA of the CDR3 is TGCGCCAGCAGCCAAGCCCGGGATACCAACTATGGCTACACCTTC. Encoded protein: CASSQARDTNYGYTF.

This clone was seen more than once but under ten times. The chain is built from TRBV20-1 and TRBJ1-2, with D possibly being TRBD1 (6 bases). V lost 6 bases and J 9 bases, leaving 14 bases between the germline ends. Looked up from germline, CDR1 is DFQATT and CDR2 is SNEGSKA (reference sequence). CDR3 length: 11 residues. CDR3 sequence reads: CSAPTGPSYTF. CDR3 in DNA: TGCAGTGCACCGACAGGCCCGAGCTACACCTTC.

This clone came up a few times. J is TRBJ1-1 and V is TRBV2, with D unresolved. The CDR3 has 14 amino acids. V lost 6 bases to trimming and J lost 0 bases, with 11 bases between them. In germline, CDR1 is SNHLY, CDR2 FYNNEI. The CDR3 region has the DNA TGTGCCAGCAGCGCACAGCTCTTGAACACTGAAGCTTTCTTT. Translating it yields CASSAQLLNTEAFF.

This clone came up a few times. The gene calls are TRBV9 and TRBJ2-2; 8 bases are a match to TRBD2. V shed 7 bases, J shed 2 bases, and the junction held 4 bases outside the gene matches. Germline V CDR1 and CDR2: SGDLS, YYNGEE. This CDR3 has 14 residues. CDR3 DNA sequence: TGTGCCAGCCGCGGGGGGACAAACACCGGGGAGCTGTTTTTT. It encodes CASRGGTNTGELFF. Full variable domain (outside the CDR3, taken from reference TRBV9 and TRBJ2-2): DSGVTQTPKHLITATGQRVTLRCSPRSGDLSVYWYQQSLDQGLQFLIQYYNGEERAKGNILERFSAQQFPDLHSELNLSSLELGDSALYFCASRGGTNTGELFFGEGSRLTVL.